What follows are 3 T cell receptor beta chains derived from one specimen sequenced in a study of blood T cell repertoires in COVID-19 (dated by TCRdb to about 2020). Receptors were amplified or captured by the immunoSEQ multiplex PCR assay. What TCRdb holds here is the immuneACCESS table cut down to in-frame rearrangements. Part of the clones is not present; checked against another copy, under half of the missing clones reflect an unresolved V gene, and the others are unexplained. The sample table holds 40,000 to 45,000 clones, of which roughly 92% were seen once. The top ten constitute under 9.5% of the sample. The sequenced sample consisted of peripheral blood. The receptors shown here come from a man over 45 with active COVID-19.

Turning to this clone: A much larger clone lies one base from this, so it may be a read error. The sample has other DNA sequences that encode this CDR3 too. This chain joins TRBV19 and TRBJ2-1, with 8 bases lining up with TRBD2. The junction had 11 bases not matched to a gene; V was cut back by 9 bases and J by 4 bases. Germline V gives CDR1 LNHDA, CDR2 SQIVND (reference sequence). This CDR3 region has 15 residues. The CDR3 DNA is TGTGCCAGCAGAACTAGCGGTCCCTCTTACAATGAGCAGTTCTTC. Protein product: CASRTSGPSYNEQFF. Together with reference TRBV19 and TRBJ2-1, the CDR3 gives the full variable domain: DGGITQSPKYLFRKEGQNVTLSCEQNLNHDAMYWYRQDPGQGLRLIYYSQIVNDFQKGDIAEGYSVSREKKESFPLTVTSAQKNPTAFYLCASRTSGPSYNEQFFGPGTRLTVL.

The CDR3 spells CASSRDRGAAQPQHF. CDR3 DNA: TGTGCCAGCAGCCGGGACAGGGGAGCAGCTCAGCCCCAGCATTTT. The V call is TRBV7-2, the J call TRBJ1-5; TRBD1 aligns across 10 bases. Trimming took 5 bases from V and 6 from J; bases not matched to a gene: 7. Germline V gives CDR1 SGHTA, CDR2 FQGNSA. The CDR3 has 15 residues.

The gene calls are TRBV20-1 and TRBJ2-7; 10 bases line up with TRBD1. V lost 3 bases and J lost 2; bases outside the gene matches: 10. Per germline, CDR1 DFQATT and CDR2 SNEGSKA (reference sequence). The length of the CDR3 is 16 residues. CDR3 coding DNA: TGCAGTGCTAGTCTGGGACAGGGGCTTCATCCCTACGAGCAGTACTTC. Translated: CSASLGQGLHPYEQYF.